This TCR beta chain was recorded in a study of beta chain features in type 1 diabetes. Whole-study findings and limits: PCR might preferentially amplify shorter templates, equally in patients and controls. A cDNA-based sequencing approach could over-represent cells with high TCR expression. Among all four CD4+ subsets, Type 1 diabetes patients had TCRB CDR3s that were moderately but significantly shorter.

V lost 6 bases and J lost 0, with 14 bases in between. CDR1 and CDR2 (germline): SGHTA, FQGNSA. The CDR3 extends over 16 amino acids. About this clone: What it binds is not known.

Every isolated RNA sample was fully reverse transcribed, so sequencing captured expressed TCRB transcripts. The method was immunoSEQ multiplex PCR; TCRdb's version includes in-frame clones alone and lacks a portion of them. The sample yields about 620,000 clones, about 16% seen once. The authors sorted CD4+ naive, central memory, regulatory and stem cell-like memory cells via CD45RO/CCR7/CD25/CD127/CD95/CD27. Sequencing was carried out using naive CD4+ T cells from blood. This sequence originates from a young man in good health. The V gene is TRBV7-2, the J gene TRBJ2-2, with D perhaps TRBD2 (6 bases). Here the CDR3 reads CASRPPGLTNTGELFF. DNA for the CDR3: TGTGCCAGCAGACCCCCGGGACTGACGAACACCGGGGAGCTGTTTTTT. The full variable domain, with the rest looked up from reference TRBV7-2 and TRBJ2-2, is GAGVSQSPSNKVTEKGKDVELRCDPISGHTALYWYRQSLGQGLEFLIYFQGNSAPDKSGLPSDRFSAERTGGSVSTLTIQRTQQEDSAVYLCASRPPGLTNTGELFFGEGSRLTVL.